This T cell receptor beta chain was found in a study of Graves' ophthalmopathy and Graves' hyperthyroidism. Study-level findings and limits: Blood shared most expanded thyroid clonotypes above 0.001 frequency.

The CDR3 has 16 amino acids. Trimming removed 6 bases from V and 2 bases from J; junction bases left unmatched: 10. Transcripts of RNA were the source for amplifying TCR beta CDR3 regions. HTBI primers were used in a first-round RT-PCR, which preceded a second-round multiplex PCR. TCRdb recomputed calls from the multiplex PCR reads with MiXCR, one row per CDR3 protein. The data contain 300,000 to 400,000 distinct CDR3 sequences, about 17% of them seen just once; the ten biggest clones take up around an eighth. This clonotype showed up many times. What it binds is not known. The chain is built from TRBV12-3 or TRBV12-4 and TRBJ1-2, with TRBD1 matching 9 bases. The sequenced sample consisted of peripheral blood. This receptor was taken from an adult man with Graves' ophthalmopathy. The CDR3 nucleotides are TGTGCCAGCAGCGATCCAAAGGGACAGGGCAACTATGGCTACACCTTC. Amino acids: CASSDPKGQGNYGYTF.